The clone carrying this T cell receptor (beta chain) was observed at least ten times. The antigen remains unidentified. One entry per CDR3 protein results from TCRdb running MiXCR on the 5' RACE reads. This table holds about 33,000 distinct CDR3 sequences, roughly 21% found once. This specimen comes from a study of T-cell memory formation after mild COVID-19. Study details: Clusters of TCRs were largely donor specific.

Regarding the study as a whole: Day 37-peaking second-wave clones had unconfirmed SARS-CoV-2 specificity.

The source material was PBMCs or a T cell subset sorted from them (not recorded which). This clonotype was sampled from an adult who had mild COVID-19 (a few samples of this study predate the infection). Cell type and time point are not known.

The CDR3 here is CASSLDISYEQYF. CDR3 nucleotides: TGTGCCAGCAGCTTAGACATAAGCTACGAGCAGTACTTC. V and J are TRBV7-8 and TRBJ2-7; no reliable D call. From germline, CDR1 is SGHVS and CDR2 FQNEAQ. This CDR3 has 13 amino acids. V lost 1 base to trimming and J lost 3 bases, with 7 bases between them.